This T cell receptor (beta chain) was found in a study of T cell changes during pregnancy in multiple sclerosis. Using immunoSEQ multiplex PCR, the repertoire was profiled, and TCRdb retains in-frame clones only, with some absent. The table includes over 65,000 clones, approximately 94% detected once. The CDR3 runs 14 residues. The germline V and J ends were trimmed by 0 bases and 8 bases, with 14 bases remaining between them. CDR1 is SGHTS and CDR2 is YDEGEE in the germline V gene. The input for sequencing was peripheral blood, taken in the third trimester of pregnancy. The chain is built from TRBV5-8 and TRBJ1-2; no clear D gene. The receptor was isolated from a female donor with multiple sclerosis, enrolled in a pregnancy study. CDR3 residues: CASSLGVRVLGYTF. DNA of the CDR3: TGTGCCAGCAGCTTGGGAGTGCGCGTATTGGGCTACACCTTC.